This TCR beta chain emerged from a study of shared clonotypes between healthy human individuals. Nashville, Tennessee was home to all donors, each a Caucasian adult. Generated by immunoSEQ multiplex PCR, the TCRdb table keeps only in-frame clones and is missing some. Seen here are almost 750,000 clones, 72% observed once, and the top ten hold approximately 2%. The trim removed 0 bases at V and 4 bases at J, leaving 9 bases unmatched. This CDR3 has 16 residues. Germline V CDR1 and CDR2: MNHEY, SVGAGI. The receptor was isolated from a woman aged 25 to 39 in good health. This chain connects TRBV6-5 to TRBJ2-7; 7 positions match TRBD2. The material sequenced was memory CD4+ T cells sorted from blood. Subset given: CD45RA-negative fraction. DNA for the CDR3: TGTGCCAGCAGTTACTCGTCTAGCGGATCTTTTTACGAGCAGTACTTC. Protein: CASSYSSSGSFYEQYF.